The present T cell receptor (beta chain) was sequenced within a study of shared clonotypes between healthy human individuals. TCRdb's copy holds only in-frame clones and misses some; the assay was immunoSEQ multiplex PCR. The data hold over 2 million clones, with less than 95% observed a single time. As for this clone: In the same sample, other DNA sequences code for this CDR3.

CDR3 length: 15 amino acids. Looked up from germline, CDR1 is MDHEN and CDR2 is SYDVKM. Trimming cost V 1 base and J 0 bases, with 6 bases left between them. The source of this sequence is a man between 18 and 29 years old in good health. Some clones in this sample may be carry-over from other donors' samples. The rearrangement uses TRBV28 and TRBJ1-4; D call uncertain. Sequenced: naive CD4+ T cells from PBMCs. Documented subset: CD45RA+ positively selected. In nucleotides, the CDR3 is TGTGCCAGCAGTTTATTAGGTGCAACTAATGAAAAACTGTTTTTT. It encodes CASSLLGATNEKLFF.